The 23 T cell receptor beta chains below all came from one sample that was sequenced in a study of blood T cell repertoires in COVID-19. Profiled with immunoSEQ multiplex PCR; TCRdb holds only in-frame clones, not every one. Seen here are around 400,000 clones, around 87% observed once, and the top ten hold about 2.1%. Sequenced sample: peripheral blood. The receptors were sampled from an older woman with COVID-19, enrolled during active disease.

The chain recombines TRBV12-5 with TRBJ1-5, with TRBD1 matching over 9 bases. Germline CDR1 is LGHNT and CDR2 is FRNRAP. The V and J ends lost 6 bases and 5 bases, in that order; junction bases with no gene match: 8. This CDR3 contains 15 residues. The CDR3 is CASGEPGQGDQPQHF. In DNA form, the CDR3 reads TGTGCTAGTGGCGAACCGGGACAGGGAGATCAGCCCCAGCATTTT.

Written as DNA, the CDR3 is TGTGCCACCAGCCCGGGTCGGCGTCAGCAGATGAAGCCCCAGCATTTT. Translating it yields CATSPGRRQQMKPQHF. The J gene is TRBJ1-5, the V gene TRBV15; D gene ambiguous. The CDR3 spans 16 residues. With 5 bases removed from V and 8 bases from J, the gap between germline ends came to 22 bases. CDR1 and CDR2 (germline): LNHNV, YYDKDF (reference sequence).

The gene calls are TRBV5-4 and TRBJ1-2; possibly TRBD1 for D (6 bases). V gave up 2 bases and J gave up 2 bases, with 13 bases separating them. CDR1 and CDR2 (germline): SGHNT, YYREEE (reference sequence). The CDR3 extends over 15 amino acids. As DNA, the CDR3 is TGTGCCAGCAGCTTACAGGGTTTCCGGAACTATGGCTACACCTTC. Translating gives CASSLQGFRNYGYTF.

The chain employs TRBV18 and TRBJ2-7, with 7 bases matching TRBD1. The CDR3 contains 14 residues. The germline CDR1 and CDR2 sequences are KGHSH and LQKENI. Losses at the gene ends were 1 base for V and 2 bases for J; bases not matched to a gene: 2. CDR3 nucleotide sequence: TGTGCCAGCTCACCACGGGGACAGACCTACGAGCAGTACTTC. Translating it yields CASSPRGQTYEQYF.

This chain uses TRBV5-1 with TRBJ1-6; 8 bases align to TRBD1. The CDR3 contains 15 residues. From germline, CDR1 is SGHRS and CDR2 YFSETQ. V was pared by 7 bases and J by 6 bases, with 9 bases of the junction left unmatched. CDR3 amino acids: CASRYRTGPNSPLHF. CDR3 nucleotide sequence: TGCGCCAGCCGCTACCGGACAGGGCCTAATTCACCCCTCCACTTT.

The gene calls are TRBV28 and TRBJ2-7, with a weak D call TRBD1 (5 bases). V was shortened by 10 bases and J by 2 bases, with 15 bases between the two germline ends. The germline V gene has CDR1 MDHEN and CDR2 SYDVKM. The CDR3 covers 13 residues. As DNA, the CDR3 is TGTGCCACCAAAGGGGCCCCAGCCTACGAGCAGTACTTC. It is translated as CATKGAPAYEQYF.

The rearrangement joins TRBV5-1 to TRBJ1-5; 8 bases map to TRBD1. V lost 4 bases, J lost 3 bases, and 3 bases stayed unmatched. CDR1 is SGHRS and CDR2 is YFSETQ in the germline V gene. This CDR3 is 14 amino acids long. CDR3 in DNA: TGCGCCAGCAGCCCACAGGGGGACAATCAGCCCCAGCATTTT. It encodes CASSPQGDNQPQHF.

The chain combines TRBV5-5 with TRBJ2-1; 7 nucleotides line up with TRBD1. This CDR3 region has 15 residues. After removal of 0 bases from V and 2 bases from J, the junction contained 2 bases not matched to a gene. Germline CDR1 SGHKS, CDR2 YYEKEE (reference sequence). Written as DNA, the CDR3 is TGTGCCAGCAGCTTGGACAGGGGTACCTACAATGAGCAGTTCTTC. Translating it yields CASSLDRGTYNEQFF.

The chain has TRBV19 and TRBJ2-2; 8 nucleotides line up with TRBD1. There are 15 residues in the CDR3. CDR1 is LNHDA and CDR2 is SQIVND in the germline V gene (reference sequence). V lost 7 bases to trimming and J lost 5 bases; unmatched junction nucleotides: 9. In DNA, the CDR3 is TGTGCCAGTAACCACCTGACAGGGGTTACCGGGGAGCTGTTTTTT. It codes for CASNHLTGVTGELFF.

The rearrangement joins TRBV6-2 or TRBV6-3 to TRBJ2-3, with a weak D call TRBD2 (5 bases). Germline assignment: CDR1 MNHEY and CDR2 SVGEGT. V shed 6 bases and J shed 5 bases, with 24 bases lying between them. This CDR3 spans 17 amino acids. This chain's CDR3 is CASSQDAGGLRLDTQYF. The DNA of the CDR3 is TGTGCCAGCAGCCAAGACGCCGGTGGACTCCGCCTAGATACGCAGTATTTT.

CDR3 in amino acids: CASRQYEQYF. The CDR3, as DNA: TGTGCCAGCAGACAGTACGAGCAGTACTTC. The chain combines TRBV6-5 with TRBJ2-7; D unclear. Germline values: CDR1 MNHEY, CDR2 SVGAGI. The CDR3 spans 10 residues. V was pared by 6 bases and J by 4 bases, with 4 bases between.

This clone was seen only once. The chain employs TRBV28 and TRBJ1-3, with TRBD1 matching 8 bases. The length of the CDR3 is 14 residues. Germline CDR1 and CDR2: MDHEN and SYDVKM. J was trimmed by 4 bases and V by 6 bases; bases with no gene match: 5. This CDR3 reads CASRPGGEGNTIYF. As DNA, the CDR3 is TGTGCCAGCAGACCAGGGGGCGAGGGAAACACCATATATTTT.

The chain employs TRBV6-5 and TRBJ2-3; 9 bases line up with TRBD2. The germline gives CDR1 MNHEY, CDR2 SVGAGI. Trimming took 2 bases from V and 4 from J; bases not matched to a gene: 4. The CDR3 extends over 15 amino acids. This CDR3 reads CASSYKAGGADTQYF. For the CDR3, the DNA is TGTGCCAGCAGTTACAAAGCGGGGGGCGCAGATACGCAGTATTTT.

This clone has just one count. The chain is built from TRBV7-2 and TRBJ2-5; D may be TRBD2 (6 bases). This CDR3 is built from 15 residues. Trimming left V 1 base short and J 3 bases short, with 12 bases between. CDR1 is SGHTA and CDR2 is FQGNSA in the germline V gene. The CDR3, as DNA: TGTGCCAGCAGCTTAGTGGAGGGAAGGGAAGAGACCCAGTACTTC. Translated, it gives CASSLVEGREETQYF.

The J gene is TRBJ2-7, the V gene TRBV7-9, with D maybe TRBD2 (5 bases). The CDR3 spans 11 residues. With 7 bases removed from V and 9 bases from J, the gap between germline ends came to 13 bases. Per the germline V gene, CDR1 is SEHNR and CDR2 is FQNEAQ (reference sequence). The CDR3 protein is CASIGGSRQYF. In nucleotides, the CDR3 is TGTGCCAGCATTGGCGGGTCACGGCAGTACTTC.

The rearrangement uses TRBV18 and TRBJ1-2; 12 bases match TRBD1. CDR1 is KGHSH, CDR2 LQKENI, per germline. Trimming cost V 2 bases and J 6 bases; bases outside gene matches: 4. This CDR3 contains 15 residues. The CDR3 nucleotides read TGTGCCAGCTCACCAGGGACAGGGGGCTCAAATGGCTACACCTTC. It encodes CASSPGTGGSNGYTF.

This clone was recorded only once. The chain links TRBV30 to TRBJ1-5; tentative D call: TRBD1 (5 bases). Trimming removed 2 bases at V and 4 bases at J, with 9 bases between. The CDR3 totals 13 residues. CDR1 is GTSNPN and CDR2 is SVGIG in the germline V gene (reference sequence). CDR3 DNA: TGTGCCTGGAGTCGGGACTCGAATCAGCCCCAGCATTTT. It is translated as CAWSRDSNQPQHF. Full variable domain (missing parts from reference TRBV30 and TRBJ1-5): SQTIHQWPATLVQPVGSPLSLECTVEGTSNPNLYWYRQAAGRGLQLLFYSVGIGQISSEVPQNLSASRPQDRQFILSSKKLLLSDSGFYLCAWSRDSNQPQHFGDGTRLSIL.

The chain recombines TRBV6-6 with TRBJ2-6; possible D gene TRBD1, 6 bases. V lost 6 bases to trimming and J lost 0 bases, with 9 bases between them. Germline lookup yields CDR1 MNHNY and CDR2 SVGAGI (reference sequence). The length of the CDR3 is 15 residues. CDR3: CASSQGGSGANVLTF. CDR3 nucleotide sequence: TGTGCCAGCAGCCAAGGGGGCTCTGGGGCCAACGTCCTGACTTTC.

V usage is TRBV10-2 and J usage is TRBJ1-2; D possibly corresponds to TRBD1 (6 bases). Trimming stripped 6 bases from V and 0 bases from J, with 17 bases between. Germline V CDR1 and CDR2: WSHSY, SAAADI. The CDR3 has 16 amino acids. The CDR3, as DNA: TGCGCCAGCAGCGGTTTATTGGGGGCCTCTAACTATGGCTACACCTTC. Protein sequence: CASSGLLGASNYGYTF.

This chain uses TRBV7-2 with TRBJ2-7, with D possibly matching TRBD1 (5 bases). Per germline, CDR1 SGHTA and CDR2 FQGNSA. V gave up 5 bases and J gave up 4 bases, with 9 bases separating them. This CDR3 contains 12 residues. CDR3 loop: CASSRPGYEQYF. The CDR3 DNA reads TGTGCCAGCAGCAGACCAGGGTACGAGCAGTACTTC.

V usage is TRBV6-5 and J usage is TRBJ2-7; 11 bases align to TRBD2. The CDR3 has 14 residues. Germline V gene data show CDR1 as MNHEY and CDR2 as SVGAGI. Germline trimming cut 6 bases from V and 3 bases from J; bases unmatched to any gene: 4. CDR3 in amino acids: CASRPGTSGYEQYF. The CDR3 DNA is TGTGCCAGCAGACCCGGGACTAGCGGCTACGAGCAGTACTTC.

The chain recombines TRBV28 with TRBJ2-3, with 9 bases fitting TRBD2. Losses at the gene ends were 3 bases for V and 2 bases for J; bases not matched to a gene: 3. The CDR3 extends over 15 amino acids. Germline CDR1 is MDHEN and CDR2 is SYDVKM. The DNA for the CDR3 is TGTGCCAGCAGTTTCCTAGCGGGGAACACAGATACGCAGTATTTT. Translated: CASSFLAGNTDTQYF.

The chain links TRBV5-8 to TRBJ1-2; D is perhaps TRBD1 (5 bases). This CDR3 contains 17 residues. Deletions cut 1 base from V and 0 bases from J, with 16 bases between. Per the germline V gene, CDR1 is SGHTS and CDR2 is YDEGEE. The CDR3 region has the DNA TGTGCCAGCAGCTTGATATACGCGACAGCTGCTAACTATGGCTACACCTTC. Protein: CASSLIYATAANYGYTF.